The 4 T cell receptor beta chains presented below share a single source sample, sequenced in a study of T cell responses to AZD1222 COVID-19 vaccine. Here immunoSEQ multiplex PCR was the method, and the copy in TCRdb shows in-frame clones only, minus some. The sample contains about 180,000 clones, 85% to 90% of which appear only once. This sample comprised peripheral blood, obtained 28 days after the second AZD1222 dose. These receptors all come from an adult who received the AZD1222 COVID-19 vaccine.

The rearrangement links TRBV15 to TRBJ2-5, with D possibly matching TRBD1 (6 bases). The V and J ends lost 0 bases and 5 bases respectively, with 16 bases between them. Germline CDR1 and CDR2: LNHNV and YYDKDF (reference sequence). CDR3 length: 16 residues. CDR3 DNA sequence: TGTGCCACCAGCAGAGATATAACAGGGCTGGGGGAGACCCAGTACTTC. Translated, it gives CATSRDITGLGETQYF.

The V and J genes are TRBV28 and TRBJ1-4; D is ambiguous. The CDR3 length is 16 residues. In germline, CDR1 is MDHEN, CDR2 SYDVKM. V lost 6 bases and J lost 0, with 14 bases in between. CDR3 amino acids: CASSPPAEPTNEKLFF. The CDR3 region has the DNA TGTGCCAGCAGCCCCCCGGCGGAGCCAACTAATGAAAAACTGTTTTTT.

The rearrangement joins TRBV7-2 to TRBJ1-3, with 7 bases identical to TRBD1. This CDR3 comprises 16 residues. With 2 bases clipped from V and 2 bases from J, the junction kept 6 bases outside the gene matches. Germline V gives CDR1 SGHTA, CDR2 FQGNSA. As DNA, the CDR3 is TGTGCCAGCAGCTTAAGGGGGCTGAACCCTGGAAACACCATATATTTT. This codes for CASSLRGLNPGNTIYF.

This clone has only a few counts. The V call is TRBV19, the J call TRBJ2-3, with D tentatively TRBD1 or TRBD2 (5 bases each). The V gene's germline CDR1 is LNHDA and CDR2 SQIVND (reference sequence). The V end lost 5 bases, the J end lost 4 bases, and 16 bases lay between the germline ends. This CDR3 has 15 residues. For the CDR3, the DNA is TGTGCCAGTAGTCGACAGATCGGGATGTCAGATACGCAGTATTTT. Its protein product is CASSRQIGMSDTQYF. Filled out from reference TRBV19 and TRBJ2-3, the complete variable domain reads DGGITQSPKYLFRKEGQNVTLSCEQNLNHDAMYWYRQDPGQGLRLIYYSQIVNDFQKGDIAEGYSVSREKKESFPLTVTSAQKNPTAFYLCASSRQIGMSDTQYFGPGTRLTVL.